The entry that follows covers one TCR beta chain sequence. Its cognate antigen is unknown. Profiled with immunoSEQ multiplex PCR; TCRdb holds only in-frame clones, not every one. The sample lists 150,000 to 190,000 clones, 85% to 95% occurring once. This CDR3 region has 15 residues. CDR1 is SEHNR, CDR2 FQNEAQ, per germline (reference sequence). The V end lost 3 bases, the J end lost 1 base, and 12 bases lay between the germline ends. This sample is part of a study of T cell responses to AZD1222 COVID-19 vaccine. Findings of the study overall: Researchers report vaccine-associated CD4 TCRs spanning spike, with dominance at 160-218 and 743-854.

This chain links TRBV7-9 with TRBJ1-1; D unclear. The TCR comes from an adult who received the AZD1222 COVID-19 vaccine. The sequences come from peripheral blood, collected 28 days after the second AZD1222 dose. CDR3 DNA: TGTGCCAGCAGCTTCCTGAATACCCGGAACACTGAAGCTTTCTTT. This gives the protein CASSFLNTRNTEAFF.